This T cell receptor beta chain emerged from a study of OX40 agonist ivuxolimab in advanced cancers. Findings and limits, study-wide: Also showing low normalized T-cell clonal expansion were some of the nonresponders.

The CDR3 length is 13 residues. V was trimmed by 1 base and J by 6 bases, leaving 10 bases between them. Per germline, CDR1 MNHEY and CDR2 SMNVEV (reference sequence). TCRdb's copy holds only in-frame clones and misses some; the assay was immunoSEQ multiplex PCR. Here the sample spans tens of thousands of clones, around 89% being singletons. Notes on this clone: Its antigen is not identified.

The sample in question was CD4+ or CD8+ T cells sorted from blood, obtained in a trial of the OX40 agonist ivuxolimab. The J gene is TRBJ2-7, the V gene TRBV27; no clear D. The receptor was derived from an adult with an advanced solid tumor such as melanoma, head and neck, liver or kidney cancer. In DNA form, the CDR3 reads TGTGCCAGCAGTTTATATCAGTCTTCCGAGCAGTACTTC. Its translation is CASSLYQSSEQYF.